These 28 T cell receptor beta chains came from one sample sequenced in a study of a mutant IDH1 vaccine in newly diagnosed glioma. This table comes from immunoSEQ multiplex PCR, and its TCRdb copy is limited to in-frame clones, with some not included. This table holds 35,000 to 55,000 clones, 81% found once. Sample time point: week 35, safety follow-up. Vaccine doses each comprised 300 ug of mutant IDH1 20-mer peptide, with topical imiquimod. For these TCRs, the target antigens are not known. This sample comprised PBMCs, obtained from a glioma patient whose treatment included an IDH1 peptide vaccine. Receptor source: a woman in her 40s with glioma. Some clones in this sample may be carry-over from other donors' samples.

The CDR3 is CASSPTGTTNYGYTF. The CDR3 DNA follows: TGCGCCAGCAGCCCAACCGGCACGACTAACTATGGCTACACCTTC. The gene calls are TRBV5-1 and TRBJ1-2; D gene ambiguous. Germline V gene lookup returns CDR1 SGHRS and CDR2 YFSETQ. The ends were cut back, 4 bases at V and 0 bases at J, with 13 bases in the middle. The CDR3 contains 15 residues.

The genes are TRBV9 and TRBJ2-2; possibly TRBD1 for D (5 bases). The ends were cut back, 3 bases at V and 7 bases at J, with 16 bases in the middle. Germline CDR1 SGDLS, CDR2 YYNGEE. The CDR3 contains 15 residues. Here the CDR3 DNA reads TGTGCCAGCAGCGGGGTCTTACAGGCCGTCGGGGAGCTGTTTTTT. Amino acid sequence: CASSGVLQAVGELFF.

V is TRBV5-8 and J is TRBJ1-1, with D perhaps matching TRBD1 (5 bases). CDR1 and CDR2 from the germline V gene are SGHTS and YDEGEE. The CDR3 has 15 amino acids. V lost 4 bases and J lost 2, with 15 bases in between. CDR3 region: CASSPPTGGNTEAFF. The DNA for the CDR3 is TGTGCCAGCAGCCCCCCTACAGGAGGTAACACTGAAGCTTTCTTT.

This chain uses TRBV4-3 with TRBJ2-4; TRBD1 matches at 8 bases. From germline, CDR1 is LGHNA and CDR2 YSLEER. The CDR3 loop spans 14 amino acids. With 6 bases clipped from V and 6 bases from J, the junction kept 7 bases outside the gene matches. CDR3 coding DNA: TGCGCCAGCAGTAAAGGACAGGGCACAAACATTCAGTACTTC. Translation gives CASSKGQGTNIQYF.

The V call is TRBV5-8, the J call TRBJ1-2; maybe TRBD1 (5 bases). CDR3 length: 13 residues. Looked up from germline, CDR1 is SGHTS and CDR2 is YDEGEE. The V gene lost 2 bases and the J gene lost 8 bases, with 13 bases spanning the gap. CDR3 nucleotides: TGTGCCAGCAGCTTAGGGCAGGGAGGAGGCTACACCTTC. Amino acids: CASSLGQGGGYTF.

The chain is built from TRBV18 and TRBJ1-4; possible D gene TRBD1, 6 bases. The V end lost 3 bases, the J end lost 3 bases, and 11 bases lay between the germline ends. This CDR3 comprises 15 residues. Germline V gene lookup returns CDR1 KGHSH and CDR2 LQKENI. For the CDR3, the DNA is TGTGCCAGCTCACCTCCAGGGGTCCCTAATGAAAAACTGTTTTTT. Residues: CASSPPGVPNEKLFF.

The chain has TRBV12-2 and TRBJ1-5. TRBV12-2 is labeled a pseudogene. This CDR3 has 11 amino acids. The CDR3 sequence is CASRLSSPQHF. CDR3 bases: TGTGCAAGTCGCTTGAGTTCGCCCCAGCATTTT.

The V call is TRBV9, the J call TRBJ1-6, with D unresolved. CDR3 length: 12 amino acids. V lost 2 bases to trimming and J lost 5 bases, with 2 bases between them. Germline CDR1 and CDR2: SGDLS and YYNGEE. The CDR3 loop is CASSVNNSPLHF. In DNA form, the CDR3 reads TGTGCCAGCAGCGTCAATAATTCACCCCTCCACTTT.

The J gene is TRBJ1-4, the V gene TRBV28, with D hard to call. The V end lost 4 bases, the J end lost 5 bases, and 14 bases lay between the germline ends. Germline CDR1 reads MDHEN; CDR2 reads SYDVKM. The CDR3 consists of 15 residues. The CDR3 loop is CASSSPPWRNEKLFF. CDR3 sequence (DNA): TGTGCCAGCAGTTCGCCTCCCTGGAGGAATGAAAAACTGTTTTTT. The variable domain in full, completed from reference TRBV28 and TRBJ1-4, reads DVKVTQSSRYLVKRTGEKVFLECVQDMDHENMFWYRQDPGLGLRLIYFSYDVKMKEKGDIPEGYSVSREKKERFSLILESASTNQTSMYLCASSSPPWRNEKLFFGSGTQLSVL.

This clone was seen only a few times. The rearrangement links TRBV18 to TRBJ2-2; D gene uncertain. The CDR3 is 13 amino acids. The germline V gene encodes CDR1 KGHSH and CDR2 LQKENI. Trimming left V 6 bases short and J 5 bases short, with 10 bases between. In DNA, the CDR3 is TGTGCCAGCTCCGCCGCCCGAACCGGGGAGCTGTTTTTT. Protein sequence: CASSAARTGELFF. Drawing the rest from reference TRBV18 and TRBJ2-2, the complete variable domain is NAGVMQNPRHLVRRRGQEARLRCSPMKGHSHVYWYRQLPEEGLKFMVYLQKENIIDESGMPKERFSAEFPKEGPSILRIQQVVRGDSAAYFCASSAARTGELFFGEGSRLTVL.

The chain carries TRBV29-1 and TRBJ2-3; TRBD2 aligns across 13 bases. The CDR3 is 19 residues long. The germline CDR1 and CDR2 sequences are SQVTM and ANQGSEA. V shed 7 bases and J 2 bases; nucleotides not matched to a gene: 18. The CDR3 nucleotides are TGCAGCGCCAAAACAGGGTGGGGACTAGCGGGATCAACCACAGATACGCAGTATTTT. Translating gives CSAKTGWGLAGSTTDTQYF.

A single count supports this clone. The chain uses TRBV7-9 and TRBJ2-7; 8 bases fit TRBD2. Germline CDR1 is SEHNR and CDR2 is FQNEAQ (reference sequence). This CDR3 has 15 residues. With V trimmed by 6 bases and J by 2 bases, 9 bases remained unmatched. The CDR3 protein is CASRHMAGRAYEQYF. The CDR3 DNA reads TGTGCCAGCAGACATATGGCCGGGAGGGCCTACGAGCAGTACTTC. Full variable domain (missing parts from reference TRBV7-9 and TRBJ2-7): DTGVSQNPRHKITKRGQNVTFRCDPISEHNRLYWYRQTLGQGPEFLTYFQNEAQLEKSRLLSDRFSAERPKGSFSTLEIQRTEQGDSAMYLCASRHMAGRAYEQYFGPGTRLTVT.

The CDR3 region has the DNA TGTGCCAGCAGTTGGGGGAAGAGCAATCAGCCCCAGCATTTT. Translating it yields CASSWGKSNQPQHF. V and J are TRBV28 and TRBJ1-5, with D possibly TRBD1 on 5 matching bases. The ends were cut back, 4 bases at V and 1 base at J, with 8 bases in the middle. The CDR3 contains 14 residues. Germline V gene sequence: CDR1 MDHEN, CDR2 SYDVKM.

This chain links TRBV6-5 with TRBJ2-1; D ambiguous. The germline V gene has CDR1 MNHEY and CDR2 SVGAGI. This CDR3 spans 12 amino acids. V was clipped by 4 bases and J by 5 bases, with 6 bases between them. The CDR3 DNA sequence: TGTGCCAGCAGTTTACGGAACAATGAGCAGTTCTTC. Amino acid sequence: CASSLRNNEQFF.

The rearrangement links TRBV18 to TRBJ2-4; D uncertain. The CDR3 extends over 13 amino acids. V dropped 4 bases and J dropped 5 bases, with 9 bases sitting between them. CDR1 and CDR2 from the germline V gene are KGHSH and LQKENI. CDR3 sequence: CASSLGEENIQYF. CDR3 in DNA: TGTGCCAGCTCACTGGGCGAGGAAAACATTCAGTACTTC.

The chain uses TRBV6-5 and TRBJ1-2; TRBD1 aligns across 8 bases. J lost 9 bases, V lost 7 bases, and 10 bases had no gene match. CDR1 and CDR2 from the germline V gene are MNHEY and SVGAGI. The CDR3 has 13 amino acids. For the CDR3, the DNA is TGTGCCAGCAACACACAACAGGGGGAGAGCTACACCTTC. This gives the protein CASNTQQGESYTF.

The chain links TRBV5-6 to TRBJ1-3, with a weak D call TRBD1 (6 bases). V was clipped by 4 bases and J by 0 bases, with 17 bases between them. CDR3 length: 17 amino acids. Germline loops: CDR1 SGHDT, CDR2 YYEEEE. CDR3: CASSPGRWTASGNTIYF. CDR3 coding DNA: TGTGCCAGCAGCCCGGGGCGGTGGACAGCCTCTGGAAACACCATATATTTT.

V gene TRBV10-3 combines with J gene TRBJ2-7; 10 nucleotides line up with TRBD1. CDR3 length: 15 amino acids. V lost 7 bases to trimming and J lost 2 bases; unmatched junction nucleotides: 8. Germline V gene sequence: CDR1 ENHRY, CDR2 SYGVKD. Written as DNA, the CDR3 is TGTGCCATCACCGAGGGGGACAGGGGCACCTACGAGCAGTACTTC. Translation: CAITEGDRGTYEQYF.

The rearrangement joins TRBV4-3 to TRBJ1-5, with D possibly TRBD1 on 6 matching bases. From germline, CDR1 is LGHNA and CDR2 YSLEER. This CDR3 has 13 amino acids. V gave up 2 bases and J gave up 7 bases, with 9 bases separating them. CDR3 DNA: TGCGCCAGCAGCCAAACAGGGCGACAGCCCCAGCATTTT. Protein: CASSQTGRQPQHF.

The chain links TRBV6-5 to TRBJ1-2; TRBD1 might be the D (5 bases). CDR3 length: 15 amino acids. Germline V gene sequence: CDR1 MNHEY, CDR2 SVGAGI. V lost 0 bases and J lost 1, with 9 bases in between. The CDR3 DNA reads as TGTGCCAGCAGTTACTCATCGACAGTTAACTATGGCTACACCTTC. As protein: CASSYSSTVNYGYTF.

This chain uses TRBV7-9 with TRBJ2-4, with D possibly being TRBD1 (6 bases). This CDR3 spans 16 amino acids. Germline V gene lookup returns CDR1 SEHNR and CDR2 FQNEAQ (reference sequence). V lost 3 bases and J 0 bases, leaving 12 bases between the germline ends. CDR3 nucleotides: TGTGCCAGCAGCTTCATCACAGGGATAGCCAAAAACATTCAGTACTTC. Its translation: CASSFITGIAKNIQYF.

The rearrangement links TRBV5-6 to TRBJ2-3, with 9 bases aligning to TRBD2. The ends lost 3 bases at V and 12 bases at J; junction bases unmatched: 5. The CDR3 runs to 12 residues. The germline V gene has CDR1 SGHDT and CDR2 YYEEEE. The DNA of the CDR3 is TGTGCCAGCAGCTCGGGACTAGCCCTCCAGTATTTT. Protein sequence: CASSSGLALQYF. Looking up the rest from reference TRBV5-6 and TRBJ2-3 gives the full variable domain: DAGVTQSPTHLIKTRGQQVTLRCSPKSGHDTVSWYQQALGQGPQFIFQYYEEEERQRGNFPDRFSGHQFPNYSSELNVNALLLGDSALYLCASSSGLALQYFGPGTRLTVL.

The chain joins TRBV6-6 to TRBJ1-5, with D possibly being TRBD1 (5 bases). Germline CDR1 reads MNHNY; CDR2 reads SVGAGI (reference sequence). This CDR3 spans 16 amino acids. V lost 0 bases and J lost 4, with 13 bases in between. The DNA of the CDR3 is TGTGCCAGCAGTTACTCGACGGGGCCTGGAAATCAGCCCCAGCATTTT. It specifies CASSYSTGPGNQPQHF.

The CDR3 spells CASHWGSTDTQYF. The CDR3 DNA reads TGTGCCAGCCATTGGGGAAGCACAGATACGCAGTATTTT. The V gene is TRBV27, the J gene TRBJ2-3; D gene ambiguous. Germline CDR1 reads MNHEY; CDR2 reads SMNVEV (reference sequence). V gave up 8 bases and J gave up 0 bases, with 9 bases separating them. The CDR3 covers 13 residues.

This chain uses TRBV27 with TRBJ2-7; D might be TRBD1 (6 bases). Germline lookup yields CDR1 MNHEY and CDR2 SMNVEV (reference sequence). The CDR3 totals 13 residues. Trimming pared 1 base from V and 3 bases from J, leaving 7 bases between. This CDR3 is CASSLFRGYEQYF. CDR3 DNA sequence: TGTGCCAGCAGTTTATTCAGGGGCTACGAGCAGTACTTC.

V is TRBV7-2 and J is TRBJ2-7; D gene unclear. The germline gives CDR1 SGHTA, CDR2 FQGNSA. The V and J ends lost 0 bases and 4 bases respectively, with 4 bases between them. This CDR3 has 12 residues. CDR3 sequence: CASSLAIYEQYF. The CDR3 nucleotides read TGTGCCAGCAGCTTAGCTATATACGAGCAGTACTTC. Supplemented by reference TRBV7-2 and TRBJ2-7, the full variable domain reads GAGVSQSPSNKVTEKGKDVELRCDPISGHTALYWYRQSLGQGLEFLIYFQGNSAPDKSGLPSDRFSAERTGGSVSTLTIQRTQQEDSAVYLCASSLAIYEQYFGPGTRLTVT.

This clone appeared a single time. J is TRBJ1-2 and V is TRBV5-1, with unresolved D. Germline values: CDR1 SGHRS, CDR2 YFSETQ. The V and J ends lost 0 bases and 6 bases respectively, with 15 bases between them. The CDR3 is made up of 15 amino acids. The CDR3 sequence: CASSLEATYADGYTF. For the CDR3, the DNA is TGCGCCAGCAGCTTGGAGGCGACCTATGCGGATGGCTACACCTTC.

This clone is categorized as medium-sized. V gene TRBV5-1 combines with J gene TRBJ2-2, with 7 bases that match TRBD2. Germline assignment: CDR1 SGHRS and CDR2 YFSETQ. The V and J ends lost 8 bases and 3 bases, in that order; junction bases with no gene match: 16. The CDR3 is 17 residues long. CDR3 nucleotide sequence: TGCGCCAGTAGAGGCCAAGGCGGGAGCGGGGACACCGGGGAGCTGTTTTTT. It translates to CASRGQGGSGDTGELFF.